These 16 T cell receptor beta chains share one sample of origin, sequenced in a study of cytomegalovirus exposure and HLA in healthy donors. 13 Jbeta primers and 60 Vbeta primers were used for the PCR. TCRdb keeps only in-frame clones here, not all; method: immunoSEQ multiplex PCR. The table has around 170,000 clones, 70% to 80% seen once. Sequences were obtained from PBMCs. The receptors were gathered from a woman aged 40 to 49 in good health and CMV-seronegative.

This chain uses TRBV28 with TRBJ1-5; tentatively, D is TRBD1 (5 bases). The V gene's germline CDR1 is MDHEN and CDR2 SYDVKM. The V gene lost 1 base and the J gene lost 5 bases, with 9 bases spanning the gap. This CDR3 has 14 residues. The CDR3 bases are TGTGCCAGCAGTTTATCAGGGTATGATCAGCCCCAGCATTTT. Its translation: CASSLSGYDQPQHF.

The V gene is TRBV6-5, the J gene TRBJ2-1; the match to TRBD2 covers 8 bases. J gave up 9 bases and V 4 bases, and 11 bases lay outside the gene matches. Germline loops: CDR1 MNHEY, CDR2 SVGAGI. The CDR3 sequence is 15 residues long. In DNA form, the CDR3 reads TGTGCCAGCAGTTTGTGGGCGCCGGGGGGGAGTGAGCAGTTCTTC. As protein: CASSLWAPGGSEQFF.

The sample holds a few counts of this clone. V gene TRBV30 combines with J gene TRBJ1-2; no definite D call. The CDR3 runs 14 residues. CDR1 and CDR2 from the germline V gene are GTSNPN and SVGIG (reference sequence). V dropped 3 bases and J dropped 6 bases, with 17 bases sitting between them. CDR3 nucleotides: TGTGCCTGGAGCGTAGAGCCGCGGACTAATGGCTACACCTTC. Its protein is CAWSVEPRTNGYTF.

The chain joins TRBV5-1 to TRBJ1-4; a weak D match, TRBD1 (5 bases). The CDR3 covers 14 residues. The germline V gene encodes CDR1 SGHRS and CDR2 YFSETQ. Trimming shortened V by 0 bases and J by 5 bases, and 8 bases separated the two germline ends. The chain's CDR3 is CASSLDRRNEKLFF. CDR3 nucleotide sequence: TGCGCCAGCAGCTTGGACAGGCGGAATGAAAAACTGTTTTTT.

The V call is TRBV25-1, the J call TRBJ1-1, with 10 bases aligning to TRBD1. Trimming removed 3 bases from V and 6 bases from J; junction bases left unmatched: 13. The CDR3 has 17 residues. CDR1 MGHDK and CDR2 SYGVNS come from the germline V gene. The CDR3 DNA reads as TGTGCCAGCAGTGACCCGGGACAGGGGAGTTTAGGTTCTGAAGCTTTCTTT. This encodes CASSDPGQGSLGSEAFF.

J is TRBJ2-3 and V is TRBV10-3; D unresolved. The ends were cut back, 11 bases at V and 0 bases at J, with 9 bases in the middle. Per germline, CDR1 ENHRY and CDR2 SYGVKD. The CDR3 totals 12 residues. The CDR3 DNA sequence: TGTGCCCTTGCGTCTAGCACAGATACGCAGTATTTT. Translated, it gives CALASSTDTQYF.

The sample holds a few counts of this clone. The gene calls are TRBV6-1 and TRBJ1-5; tentatively, D is TRBD1 (5 bases). This CDR3 comprises 13 residues. CDR1 and CDR2 from the germline V gene are MNHNS and SASEGT. Trimming removed 4 bases at V and 7 bases at J, with 11 bases between. CDR3 region: CASSAEGRQPQHF. CDR3 bases: TGTGCCAGCAGTGCGGAGGGGCGGCAGCCCCAGCATTTT.

The rearrangement links TRBV30 to TRBJ2-1, with 9 bases aligning to TRBD2. Germline assignment: CDR1 GTSNPN and CDR2 SVGIG (reference sequence). The CDR3 is 15 residues long. V was clipped by 0 bases and J by 9 bases; unmatched bases: 9. The CDR3 reads CAWSVVAGAWVEQFF. CDR3 sequence (DNA): TGTGCCTGGAGTGTTGTAGCGGGAGCATGGGTTGAGCAGTTCTTC.

The chain has TRBV19 and TRBJ2-3; 7 bases map to TRBD1. CDR1 and CDR2 (germline): LNHDA, SQIVND (reference sequence). CDR3 size: 14 residues. The J segment lost 4 bases and the V segment lost 3 bases, leaving 4 bases of the junction unmatched. CDR3 amino acids: CASSIRTGADTQYF. CDR3 coding DNA: TGTGCCAGTAGTATCAGGACAGGCGCAGATACGCAGTATTTT.

The V call is TRBV18, the J call TRBJ2-7, with D possibly matching TRBD1 (6 bases). The CDR3 spans 14 residues. From germline, CDR1 is KGHSH and CDR2 LQKENI. Deletions cut 3 bases from V and 6 bases from J, with 15 bases between. CDR3 bases: TGTGCCAGCTCACCGGGCGCACAGGGACCCGAGCAGTACTTC. It translates to CASSPGAQGPEQYF.

V is TRBV5-1 and J is TRBJ2-7, with D unclear. V was shortened by 1 base and J by 1 base, with 15 bases between the two germline ends. CDR3 length equals 16 residues. CDR1 is SGHRS, CDR2 YFSETQ, per germline. CDR3 DNA sequence: TGCGCCAGCAGCTTGTTGTCGGGTTCACATTCCTACGAGCAGTACTTC. Encoded protein: CASSLLSGSHSYEQYF.

This chain joins TRBV6-5 and TRBJ2-1, with TRBD1 matching over 7 bases. Germline-derived CDR1 and CDR2 are MNHEY and SVGAGI. The ends lost 6 bases at V and 1 base at J; junction bases unmatched: 6. The CDR3 loop spans 15 amino acids. Written as DNA, the CDR3 is TGTGCCAGCAGACCCCCGGGACAGTCCTACAATGAGCAGTTCTTC. Protein product: CASRPPGQSYNEQFF.

About this clone itself: Other DNA sequences within the sample encode an identical CDR3. The V and J genes are TRBV5-1 and TRBJ2-7; D possibly corresponds to TRBD2 (6 bases). Germline V gene sequence: CDR1 SGHRS, CDR2 YFSETQ. CDR3 length: 13 residues. V was cut by 0 bases and J by 5 bases, with 9 bases left in between. CDR3 protein: CASSLEPGDEQYF. CDR3 DNA sequence: TGCGCCAGCAGCTTGGAACCGGGGGACGAGCAGTACTTC.

The genes are TRBV29-1 and TRBJ1-2; a weak D match, TRBD1 (5 bases). The CDR3 length is 10 residues. Germline V gives CDR1 SQVTM, CDR2 ANQGSEA. V was shortened by 3 bases and J by 8 bases, with 7 bases between the two germline ends. The CDR3 region is CSVDQGGYTF. As DNA, the CDR3 is TGCAGCGTTGATCAGGGAGGCTACACCTTC.

This sequence joins TRBV7-2 and TRBJ2-7, with D unclear. The CDR3 has 12 residues. Trimming pared 2 bases from V and 5 bases from J, leaving 7 bases between. Per germline, CDR1 SGHTA and CDR2 FQGNSA. In DNA, the CDR3 is TGTGCCAGCAGCTTATCTAGGAACGAGCAGTACTTC. Protein sequence: CASSLSRNEQYF.

In regard to this clone: At one end the junction does not follow the germline gene, possibly because of a read error. The sample has other DNA sequences that encode this CDR3 too. J is TRBJ2-5 and V is TRBV7-9; TRBD1 is a possible D gene (6 bases). The CDR3 length is 13 residues. Germline CDR1 and CDR2: SEHNR and FQNEAQ (reference sequence). The DNA of the CDR3 is TGTGCAGGGGGAGAGAGGGGGAGAGAGACTCAGTACTTC. This codes for CAGGERGRETQYF.